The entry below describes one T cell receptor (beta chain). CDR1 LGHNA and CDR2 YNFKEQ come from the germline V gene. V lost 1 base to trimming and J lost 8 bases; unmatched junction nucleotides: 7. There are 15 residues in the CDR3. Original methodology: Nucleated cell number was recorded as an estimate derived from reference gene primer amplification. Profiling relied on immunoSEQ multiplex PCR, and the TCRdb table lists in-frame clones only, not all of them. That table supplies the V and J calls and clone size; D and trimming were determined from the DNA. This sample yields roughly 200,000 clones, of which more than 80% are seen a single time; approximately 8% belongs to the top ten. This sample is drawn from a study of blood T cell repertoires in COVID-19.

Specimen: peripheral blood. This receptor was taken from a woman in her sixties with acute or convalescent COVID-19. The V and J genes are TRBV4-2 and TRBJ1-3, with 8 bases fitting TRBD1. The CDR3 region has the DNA TGTGCCAGCAGCCAAGGCAGGGGGCCTGGGGACACCATATATTTT. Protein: CASSQGRGPGDTIYF.